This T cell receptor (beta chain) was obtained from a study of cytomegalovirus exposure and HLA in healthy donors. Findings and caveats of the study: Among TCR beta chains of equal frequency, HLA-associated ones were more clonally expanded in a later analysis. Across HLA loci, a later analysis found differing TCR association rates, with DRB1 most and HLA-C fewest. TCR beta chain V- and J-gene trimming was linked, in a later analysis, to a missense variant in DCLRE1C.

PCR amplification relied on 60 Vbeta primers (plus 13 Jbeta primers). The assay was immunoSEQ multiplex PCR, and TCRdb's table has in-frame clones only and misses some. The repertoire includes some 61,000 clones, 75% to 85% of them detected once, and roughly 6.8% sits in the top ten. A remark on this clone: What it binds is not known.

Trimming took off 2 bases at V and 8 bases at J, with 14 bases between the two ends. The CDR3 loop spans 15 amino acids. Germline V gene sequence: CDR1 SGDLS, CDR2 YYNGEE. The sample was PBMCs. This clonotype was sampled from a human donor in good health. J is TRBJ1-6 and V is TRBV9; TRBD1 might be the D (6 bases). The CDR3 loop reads CASSVLQGWDSPLHF. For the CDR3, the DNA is TGTGCCAGCAGCGTGTTACAGGGTTGGGATTCACCCCTCCACTTT. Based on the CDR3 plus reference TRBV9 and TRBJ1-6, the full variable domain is DSGVTQTPKHLITATGQRVTLRCSPRSGDLSVYWYQQSLDQGLQFLIQYYNGEERAKGNILERFSAQQFPDLHSELNLSSLELGDSALYFCASSVLQGWDSPLHFGNGTRLTVT.